This T cell receptor beta chain was identified in a study of technical replicates of blood from four donors. J was trimmed by 1 base and V by 4 bases; bases with no gene match: 6. Germline V gene sequence: CDR1 SGHNT, CDR2 YENEEA. CDR3 size: 15 residues. Libraries were prepared by immunoSEQ multiplex PCR; TCRdb keeps only in-frame clonotypes and omits some of them. The data hold around 72,000 clones, with about nine tenths observed a single time. J is TRBJ1-1 and V is TRBV11-3; 7 bases map to TRBD1. Source material: T cells isolated from PBMCs. The sequence came from a human donor in good health. Some clones in this sample may be carry-over from other donors' samples. CDR3 coding DNA: TGTGCCAGCAGCTCCTGGACAGGACGGAACACTGAAGCTTTCTTT. Translated: CASSSWTGRNTEAFF.